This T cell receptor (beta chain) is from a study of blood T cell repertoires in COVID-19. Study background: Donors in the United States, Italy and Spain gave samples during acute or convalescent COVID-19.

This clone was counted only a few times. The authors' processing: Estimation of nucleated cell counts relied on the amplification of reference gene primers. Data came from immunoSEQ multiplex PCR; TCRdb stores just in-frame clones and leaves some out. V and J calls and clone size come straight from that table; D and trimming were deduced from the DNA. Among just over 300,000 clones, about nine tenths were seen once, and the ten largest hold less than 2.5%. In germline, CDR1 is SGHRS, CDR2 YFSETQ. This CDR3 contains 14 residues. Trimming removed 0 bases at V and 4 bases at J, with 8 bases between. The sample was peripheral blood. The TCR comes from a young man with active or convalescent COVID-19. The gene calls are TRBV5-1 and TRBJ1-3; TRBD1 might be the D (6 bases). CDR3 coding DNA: TGCGCCAGCAGCTTGGGGACAGACGGAAACACCATATATTTT. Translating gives CASSLGTDGNTIYF.